One and the same sample provided the 17 T cell receptor beta chains below, sequenced in a study of blood T cell repertoires in COVID-19. Clones were read by immunoSEQ multiplex PCR, and TCRdb kept only the in-frame ones, dropping some. Altogether more than 80,000 clones are present, 75% to 90% being singletons, with the ten largest covering approximately 1.8%. Sequences were obtained from peripheral blood. The receptors shown here come from a man aged 80 or over with acute or convalescent COVID-19.

The chain has TRBV24-1 and TRBJ2-7, with TRBD2 as a possible D gene (5 bases). CDR3 length: 20 amino acids. CDR1 and CDR2 (germline): KGHDR, SFDVKD. Trimming cost V 0 bases and J 6 bases, with 29 bases left between them. The CDR3 protein is CATSDLQLSGSGRPWCEQYF. CDR3 DNA sequence: TGTGCCACCAGTGATTTGCAATTGTCGGGATCGGGTCGGCCATGGTGCGAGCAGTACTTC.

The genes are TRBV5-1 and TRBJ2-7; tentatively, D is TRBD2 (5 bases). CDR1 and CDR2 from the germline V gene are SGHRS and YFSETQ. The CDR3 loop spans 16 amino acids. Trimming left V 0 bases short and J 0 bases short, with 13 bases between. The CDR3 is CASSLVRGGPSYEQYF. DNA of the CDR3: TGCGCCAGCAGCTTGGTTCGTGGCGGGCCCTCCTACGAGCAGTACTTC.

The chain is built from TRBV3-1 (or the pseudogene TRBV3-2) and TRBJ2-3, with TRBD1 as a possible D gene (5 bases). Deletions cut 3 bases from V and 4 bases from J, with 20 bases between. CDR1 and CDR2 from the germline V gene are LGHDT and YNNKEL (reference sequence). CDR3 size: 17 residues. The CDR3: CASSHFGPVQGADTQYF. The CDR3 nucleotides read TGTGCCAGCAGCCATTTTGGACCAGTTCAGGGCGCAGATACGCAGTATTTT.

The table lists this clone with a count of one. The V and J genes are TRBV28 and TRBJ2-1; D call uncertain. Trimming removed 4 bases from V and 9 bases from J, with 22 bases in between. The CDR3 runs to 16 residues. CDR1 and CDR2 (germline): MDHEN, SYDVKM. Written as DNA, the CDR3 is TGTGCCAGCAGTTCCCACCCCCCCCGTTCGCTCGGTGAGCAGTTCTTC. Translating it yields CASSSHPPRSLGEQFF. The full variable domain, rest sourced from reference TRBV28 and TRBJ2-1, is DVKVTQSSRYLVKRTGEKVFLECVQDMDHENMFWYRQDPGLGLRLIYFSYDVKMKEKGDIPEGYSVSREKKERFSLILESASTNQTSMYLCASSSHPPRSLGEQFFGPGTRLTVL.

Written as DNA, the CDR3 is TGTGCCAGCAGTTGGGCTAGCGGGAGGGCCTTGGGGGAGCTGTTTTTT. This encodes CASSWASGRALGELFF. The chain links TRBV28 to TRBJ2-2, with 12 bases aligning to TRBD2. The germline V gene has CDR1 MDHEN and CDR2 SYDVKM. J lost 8 bases, V lost 4 bases, and 8 bases had no gene match. This CDR3 is built from 16 residues. Complete variable domain (other parts from reference TRBV28 and TRBJ2-2): DVKVTQSSRYLVKRTGEKVFLECVQDMDHENMFWYRQDPGLGLRLIYFSYDVKMKEKGDIPEGYSVSREKKERFSLILESASTNQTSMYLCASSWASGRALGELFFGEGSRLTVL.

The chain combines TRBV28 with TRBJ1-4; D remains unclear. The CDR3 length is 15 residues. V lost 6 bases to trimming and J lost 0 bases, with 11 bases between them. Germline values: CDR1 MDHEN, CDR2 SYDVKM. This CDR3 is CASSPPKATNEKLFF. The CDR3 nucleotides are TGTGCCAGCAGCCCACCTAAAGCAACTAATGAAAAACTGTTTTTT.

The J gene is TRBJ1-2, the V gene TRBV30; D unresolved. The CDR3 is 12 residues long. Trimming shortened V by 3 bases and J by 5 bases, and 10 bases separated the two germline ends. The germline V gene has CDR1 GTSNPN and CDR2 SVGIG (reference sequence). CDR3 loop: CAWSGKGYGYTF. The CDR3 nucleotides are TGTGCCTGGAGCGGGAAAGGATATGGCTACACCTTC.

The chain joins TRBV12-3 or TRBV12-4 to TRBJ2-7; unclear D gene. CDR3 length: 13 residues. Deletions cut 8 bases from V and 0 bases from J, with 11 bases between. The CDR3 nucleotides read TGTGCCAGCTCCTGGCAGGCCTCCTACGAGCAGTACTTC. Its translation is CASSWQASYEQYF.

The genes are TRBV4-3 and TRBJ1-2; tentative D call: TRBD1 (6 bases). The CDR3 extends over 15 amino acids. Trimming removed 1 base at V and 2 bases at J, with 11 bases between. Germline CDR1 and CDR2: LGHNA and YSLEER. CDR3 loop: CASSQAYRENYGYTF. Written as DNA, the CDR3 is TGCGCCAGCAGCCAAGCTTACAGGGAAAACTATGGCTACACCTTC.

There are a few counts of this clone. The CDR3 reads CASSLDGGSSGNTIYF. The CDR3 region has the DNA TGTGCCAGCAGCCTGGACGGCGGGAGCTCTGGAAACACCATATATTTT. V is TRBV11-2 and J is TRBJ1-3; unclear D gene. The CDR3 runs 16 residues. V lost 5 bases and J lost 0, with 14 bases in between. From germline, CDR1 is SGHAT and CDR2 FQNNGV.

The sample holds one count of this clone. The chain links TRBV19 to TRBJ2-1; D not resolved. The CDR3 has 13 residues. The germline V and J ends were trimmed by 4 bases and 0 bases, with 4 bases remaining between them. CDR1 is LNHDA and CDR2 is SQIVND in the germline V gene (reference sequence). Here the CDR3 reads CASSSGSYNEQFF. In nucleotides, the CDR3 is TGTGCCAGTAGTAGCGGCTCCTACAATGAGCAGTTCTTC.

The chain joins TRBV2 to TRBJ2-1; TRBD1 is a possible D gene (5 bases). Between the trimmed V and J ends, which lost 7 bases and 9 bases, there was a span of 25 bases. This CDR3 has 16 amino acids. Per the germline V gene, CDR1 is SNHLY and CDR2 is FYNNEI. The CDR3 bases are TGTGCCAGCACCGAAAGGGCCCTAGGGGTAGCCGGTGAGCAGTTCTTC. The encoded protein is CASTERALGVAGEQFF.

The chain employs TRBV30 and TRBJ1-6, with TRBD1 identical over 11 bases. J gave up 8 bases and V 3 bases, and 6 bases lay outside the gene matches. Germline V gene data show CDR1 as GTSNPN and CDR2 as SVGIG (reference sequence). The CDR3 spans 15 residues. CDR3 region: CAWRRDRGVDSPLHF. The CDR3 DNA reads TGTGCCTGGAGGCGGGACAGGGGGGTCGATTCACCCCTCCACTTT.

J is TRBJ2-1 and V is TRBV14, with 10 bases lining up with TRBD2. Germline V lookup: CDR1 SGHDN, CDR2 FVKESK. The CDR3 is made up of 17 amino acids. Germline trimming cut 4 bases from V and 7 bases from J; bases unmatched to any gene: 13. CDR3 residues: CASSLRRTSGMRNEQFF. The CDR3 bases are TGTGCCAGCAGCCTCAGGAGAACTAGCGGGATGAGGAATGAGCAGTTCTTC.

V and J are TRBV30 and TRBJ2-7, with 11 bases identical to TRBD1. The CDR3 contains 14 residues. V lost 1 base, J lost 6 bases, and 5 bases stayed unmatched. Germline V gene data show CDR1 as GTSNPN and CDR2 as SVGIG (reference sequence). This chain's CDR3 is CAWSGGQGVAEQYF. In nucleotides, the CDR3 is TGTGCCTGGAGTGGGGGACAGGGGGTTGCCGAGCAGTACTTC.

The rearrangement joins TRBV7-2 to TRBJ1-2; 7 nucleotides match TRBD1. The CDR3 loop spans 16 amino acids. Germline lookup yields CDR1 SGHTA and CDR2 FQGNSA. With V trimmed by 6 bases and J by 5 bases, 15 bases remained unmatched. The CDR3 spells CASSPLAGQPSYGYTF. As DNA, the CDR3 is TGTGCCAGCAGTCCTCTGGCGGGACAGCCTTCGTATGGCTACACCTTC.

The chain has TRBV29-1 and TRBJ1-3; D gene ambiguous. V lost 5 bases and J lost 2, with 4 bases in between. The CDR3 extends over 11 amino acids. CDR1 and CDR2 from the germline V gene are SQVTM and ANQGSEA. CDR3 in amino acids: CSVNTGNTIYF. The DNA for the CDR3 is TGCAGCGTTAATACTGGAAACACCATATATTTT.